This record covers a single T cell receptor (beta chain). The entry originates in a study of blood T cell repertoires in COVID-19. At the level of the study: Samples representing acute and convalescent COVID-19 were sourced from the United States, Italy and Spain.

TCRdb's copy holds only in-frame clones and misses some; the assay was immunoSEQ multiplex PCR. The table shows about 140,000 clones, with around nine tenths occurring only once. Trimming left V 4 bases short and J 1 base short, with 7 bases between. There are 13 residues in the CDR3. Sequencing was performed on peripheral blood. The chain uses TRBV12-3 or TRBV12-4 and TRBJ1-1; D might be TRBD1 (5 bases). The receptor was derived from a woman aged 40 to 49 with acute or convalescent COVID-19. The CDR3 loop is CASSSGRNTEAFF. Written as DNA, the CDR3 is TGTGCCAGCAGTTCAGGGCGGAACACTGAAGCTTTCTTT.